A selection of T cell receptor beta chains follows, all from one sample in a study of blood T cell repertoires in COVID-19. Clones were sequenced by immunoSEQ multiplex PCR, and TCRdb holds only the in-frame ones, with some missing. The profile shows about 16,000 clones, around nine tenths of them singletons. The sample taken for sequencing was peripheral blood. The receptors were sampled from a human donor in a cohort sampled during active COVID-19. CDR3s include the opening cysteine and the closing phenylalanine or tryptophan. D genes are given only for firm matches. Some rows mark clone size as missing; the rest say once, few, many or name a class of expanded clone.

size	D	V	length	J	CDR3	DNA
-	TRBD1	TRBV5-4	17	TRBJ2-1	CASSDPRQGANYNEQFF	TGTGCCAGCAGCGACCCTAGACAGGGGGCTAACTACAATGAGCAGTTCTTC
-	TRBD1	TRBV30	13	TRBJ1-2	CAWGTGMIGGYTF	TGTGCCTGGGGGACAGGGATGATCGGTGGCTACACCTTC
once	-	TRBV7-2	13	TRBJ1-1	CASSYSRETEAFF	TGTGCCAGCAGCTATAGTCGGGAGACTGAAGCTTTCTTT
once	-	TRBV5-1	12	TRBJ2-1	CASSLAGNEQFF	TGCGCCAGCAGCTTGGCCGGTAATGAGCAGTTCTTC
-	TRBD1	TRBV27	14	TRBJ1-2	CASRKTGTGDGYTF	TGTGCCAGCAGAAAGACTGGGACAGGGGATGGCTACACCTTC
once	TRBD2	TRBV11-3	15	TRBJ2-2	CASPGGGDNTGELFF	TGTGCCAGCCCCGGGGGGGGCGATAACACCGGGGAGCTGTTTTTT
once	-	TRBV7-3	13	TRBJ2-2	CASSLSGTGELFF	TGTGCCAGCAGCTTATCGGGGACCGGGGAGCTGTTTTTT
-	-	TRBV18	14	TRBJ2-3	CASSRGDRADTQYF	TGTGCCAGCTCACGGGGGGACAGAGCAGATACGCAGTATTTT
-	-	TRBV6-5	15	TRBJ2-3	CASSYWAAGSDTQYF	TGTGCCAGCAGTTACTGGGCGGCGGGATCAGATACGCAGTATTTT
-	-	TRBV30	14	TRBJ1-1	CAWMRRFLGTEAFF	TGTGCCTGGATGAGGCGATTTTTGGGCACTGAAGCTTTCTTT
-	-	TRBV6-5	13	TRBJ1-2	CASSYEGMGGYTF	TGTGCCAGCAGTTACGAGGGTATGGGTGGCTACACCTTC